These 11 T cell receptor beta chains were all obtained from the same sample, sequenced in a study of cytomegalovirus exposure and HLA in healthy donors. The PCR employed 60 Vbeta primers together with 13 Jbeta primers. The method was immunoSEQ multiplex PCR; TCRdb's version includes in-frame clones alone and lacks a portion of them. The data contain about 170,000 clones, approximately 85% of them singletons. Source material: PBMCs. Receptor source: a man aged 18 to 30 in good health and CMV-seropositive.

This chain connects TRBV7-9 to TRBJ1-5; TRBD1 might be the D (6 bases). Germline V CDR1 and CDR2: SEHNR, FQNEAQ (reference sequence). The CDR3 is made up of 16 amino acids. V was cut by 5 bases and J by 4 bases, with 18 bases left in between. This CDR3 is CASSRGGAARNQPQHF. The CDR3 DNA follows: TGTGCCAGCAGCCGGGGGGGGGCGGCGCGTAATCAGCCCCAGCATTTT. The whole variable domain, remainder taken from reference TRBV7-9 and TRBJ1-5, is DTGVSQNPRHKITKRGQNVTFRCDPISEHNRLYWYRQTLGQGPEFLTYFQNEAQLEKSRLLSDRFSAERPKGSFSTLEIQRTEQGDSAMYLCASSRGGAARNQPQHFGDGTRLSIL.

This chain's CDR3 is CASTQQATNYGYTF. In DNA, the CDR3 is TGTGCCAGTACCCAACAGGCCACGAACTATGGCTACACCTTC. The chain employs TRBV19 and TRBJ1-2, with D tentatively TRBD1 (5 bases). Germline V gene data show CDR1 as LNHDA and CDR2 as SQIVND (reference sequence). CDR3 length equals 14 residues. Trimming cost V 7 bases and J 2 bases, with 14 bases left between them.

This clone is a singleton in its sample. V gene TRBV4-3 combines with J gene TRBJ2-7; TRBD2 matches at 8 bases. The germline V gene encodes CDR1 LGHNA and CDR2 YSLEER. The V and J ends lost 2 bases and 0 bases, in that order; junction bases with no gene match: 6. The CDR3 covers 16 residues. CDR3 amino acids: CASSQYSGGSSYEQYF. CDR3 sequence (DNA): TGCGCCAGCAGCCAATACAGCGGGGGTTCCTCCTACGAGCAGTACTTC.

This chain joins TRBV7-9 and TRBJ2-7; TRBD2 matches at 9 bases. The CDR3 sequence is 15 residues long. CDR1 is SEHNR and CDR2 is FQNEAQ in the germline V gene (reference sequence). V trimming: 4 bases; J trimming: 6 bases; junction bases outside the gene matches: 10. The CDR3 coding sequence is TGTGCCAGCAGCTCACGGACTAGCGCTTTGAGCGAGCAGTACTTC. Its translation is CASSSRTSALSEQYF.

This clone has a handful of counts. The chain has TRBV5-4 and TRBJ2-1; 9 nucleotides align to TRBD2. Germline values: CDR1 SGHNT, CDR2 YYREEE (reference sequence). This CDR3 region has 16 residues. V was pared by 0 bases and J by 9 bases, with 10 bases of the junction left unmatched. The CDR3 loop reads CASSLGGTSIFGEQFF. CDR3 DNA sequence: TGTGCCAGCAGCTTGGGAGGGACTAGCATCTTCGGTGAGCAGTTCTTC.

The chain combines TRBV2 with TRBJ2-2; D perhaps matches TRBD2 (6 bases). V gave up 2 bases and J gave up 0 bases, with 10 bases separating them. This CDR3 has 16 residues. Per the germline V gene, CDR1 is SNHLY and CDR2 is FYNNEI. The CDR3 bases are TGTGCCAGCAGTGAAAGGAGGGGCTCGAACACCGGGGAGCTGTTTTTT. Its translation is CASSERRGSNTGELFF.

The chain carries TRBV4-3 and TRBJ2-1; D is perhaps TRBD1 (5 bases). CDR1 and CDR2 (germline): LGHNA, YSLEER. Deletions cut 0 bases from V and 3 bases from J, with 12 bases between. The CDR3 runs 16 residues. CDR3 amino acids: CASSQDQGRYYNEQFF. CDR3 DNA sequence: TGCGCCAGCAGCCAAGATCAGGGTCGGTACTACAATGAGCAGTTCTTC.

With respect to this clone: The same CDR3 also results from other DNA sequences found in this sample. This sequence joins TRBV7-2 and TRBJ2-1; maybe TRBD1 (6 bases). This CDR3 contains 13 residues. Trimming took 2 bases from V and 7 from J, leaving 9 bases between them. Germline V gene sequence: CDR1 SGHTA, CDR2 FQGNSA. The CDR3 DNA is TGTGCCAGCAGCTTAAACAGGGATAATGAGCAGTTCTTC. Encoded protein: CASSLNRDNEQFF.

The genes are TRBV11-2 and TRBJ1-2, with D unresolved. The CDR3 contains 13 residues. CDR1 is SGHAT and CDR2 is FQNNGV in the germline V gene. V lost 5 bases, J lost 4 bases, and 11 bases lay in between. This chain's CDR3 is CASSQTSFYGYTF. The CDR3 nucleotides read TGTGCCAGCAGCCAAACATCCTTCTATGGCTACACCTTC.

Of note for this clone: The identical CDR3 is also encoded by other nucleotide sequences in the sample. The chain's CDR3 is CATSRDRANEKLFF. Written as DNA, the CDR3 is TGTGCCACCAGCAGGGACAGAGCTAATGAAAAACTGTTTTTT. The chain carries TRBV15 and TRBJ1-4; possible D gene TRBD1, 6 bases. Trimming left V 3 bases short and J 3 bases short, with 8 bases between. The CDR3 length is 14 residues. Germline V lookup: CDR1 LNHNV, CDR2 YYDKDF (reference sequence).

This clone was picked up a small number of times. This CDR3 reads CASSGPPPGEQYF. CDR3 in DNA: TGTGCCAGCAGCGGCCCCCCCCCGGGTGAGCAGTACTTC. J is TRBJ2-5 and V is TRBV6-6; D gene uncertain. The CDR3 covers 13 residues. The V gene lost 6 bases and the J gene lost 11 bases, with 19 bases spanning the gap. Germline V gene sequence: CDR1 MNHNY, CDR2 SVGAGI (reference sequence).